The 30 T cell receptor beta chains given below trace back to one sample, sequenced in a study of siplizumab effects on memory and regulatory T cells. TCRdb's table, derived via immunoSEQ multiplex PCR, lists solely in-frame clones and lacks some. This table has some 62,000 clones, 70% to 80% appearing once. The sequenced material came from memory CD4+ T cells sorted from blood. These receptor sequences come from a human donor in good health.

The genes are TRBV12-5 and TRBJ2-5; a weak D match, TRBD2 (6 bases). CDR1 LGHNT and CDR2 FRNRAP come from the germline V gene. CDR3 size: 14 residues. Trimming took off 3 bases at V and 3 bases at J, with 11 bases between the two ends. CDR3 DNA: TGTGCTAGTGGTTTCCTTCCGGGGGAAGAGACCCAGTACTTC. Translation: CASGFLPGEETQYF.

The chain recombines TRBV19 with TRBJ2-7; D may match TRBD1 or TRBD2 (6 bases each). V was cut by 10 bases and J by 2 bases, with 15 bases left in between. Germline CDR1 is LNHDA and CDR2 is SQIVND (reference sequence). This CDR3 region has 13 residues. DNA of the CDR3: TGTGCCACCTCAAGGGGGGTGACCTACGAGCAGTACTTC. As protein: CATSRGVTYEQYF.

The count of this clone is one. J is TRBJ1-1 and V is TRBV27, with D perhaps TRBD1 (5 bases). The CDR3 has 14 amino acids. In germline, CDR1 is MNHEY, CDR2 SMNVEV (reference sequence). The V gene lost 3 bases and the J gene lost 4 bases, with 12 bases spanning the gap. For the CDR3, the DNA is TGTGCCAGCAGTTTTTCGGGTCAGGGCACTGAAGCTTTCTTT. It is translated as CASSFSGQGTEAFF.

The chain combines TRBV4-1 with TRBJ2-5; 9 bases line up with TRBD1. The CDR3 sequence is 16 residues long. V trimming: 4 bases; J trimming: 1 base; junction bases outside the gene matches: 7. Germline CDR1 is MGHRA and CDR2 is YSYEKL. For the CDR3, the DNA is TGCGCCAGCAGCCCGACGACAGGGGGAATCCAAGAGACCCAGTACTTC. As protein: CASSPTTGGIQETQYF.

This clone was seen a handful of times. V usage is TRBV6-6 and J usage is TRBJ2-7; 7 positions match TRBD1. V trimming: 2 bases; J trimming: 7 bases; junction bases outside the gene matches: 8. Per germline, CDR1 MNHNY and CDR2 SVGAGI (reference sequence). The CDR3 has 14 residues. CDR3 region: CASSYLGGQMEQYF. CDR3 coding DNA: TGTGCCAGCAGTTACCTAGGGGGCCAGATGGAGCAGTACTTC.

The genes are TRBV19 and TRBJ2-3; D is tentatively TRBD1 or TRBD2 (5 bases each). The CDR3 runs to 16 residues. Germline V gene sequence: CDR1 LNHDA, CDR2 SQIVND (reference sequence). V was pared by 4 bases and J by 9 bases, with 23 bases between. The CDR3 sequence: CASSNGAREDRDTQYF. The CDR3 coding sequence is TGTGCCAGTAGTAATGGGGCGAGGGAAGATAGGGACACGCAGTATTTT.

The chain has TRBV7-3 and TRBJ1-2, with TRBD1 matching over 8 bases. Germline loops: CDR1 SGHTA, CDR2 FQGTGA. V gave up 5 bases and J gave up 1 base; unmatched junction bases: 6. This CDR3 comprises 15 residues. CDR3 bases: TGTGCCAGCAGCACGGGGACAGGAAGTAACTATGGCTACACCTTC. It specifies CASSTGTGSNYGYTF.

The genes are TRBV2 and TRBJ1-6; TRBD1 is a possible D gene (5 bases). Deletions cut 5 bases from V and 3 bases from J, with 11 bases between. The CDR3 is made up of 15 amino acids. Looked up from germline, CDR1 is SNHLY and CDR2 is FYNNEI. CDR3 bases: TGTGCCAGCAGTAGTAGGGGAATCTATAATTCACCCCTCCACTTT. This translates into CASSSRGIYNSPLHF.

This clone has only a few counts. The V call is TRBV7-9, the J call TRBJ1-1, with 7 nucleotides matching TRBD1. Looked up from germline, CDR1 is SEHNR and CDR2 is FQNEAQ (reference sequence). Germline trimming cut 4 bases from V and 5 bases from J; bases unmatched to any gene: 10. The CDR3 sequence is 15 residues long. CDR3 coding DNA: TGTGCCAGCAGCTCAAAAGGGGGCGGAAGGACTGAAGCTTTCTTT. Translating gives CASSSKGGGRTEAFF.

J is TRBJ2-5 and V is TRBV7-2; 7 bases map to TRBD2. V gave up 5 bases and J gave up 2 bases; unmatched junction bases: 8. There are 15 residues in the CDR3. Germline CDR1 reads SGHTA; CDR2 reads FQGNSA. CDR3 in amino acids: CASSPQRGPQETQYF. The DNA for the CDR3 is TGTGCCAGCAGCCCGCAGCGGGGCCCGCAAGAGACCCAGTACTTC.

CDR3 region: CASSEQGRGNEKLFF. DNA for the CDR3: TGTGCCAGCAGTGAACAGGGCAGGGGTAATGAAAAACTGTTTTTT. The genes are TRBV2 and TRBJ1-4, with D maybe TRBD1 (6 bases). Germline V gene data show CDR1 as SNHLY and CDR2 as FYNNEI. This CDR3 has 15 amino acids. The V gene lost 2 bases and the J gene lost 4 bases, with 11 bases spanning the gap.

This rearrangement joins TRBV7-3 to TRBJ2-2, with D unresolved. The CDR3 has 14 residues. V lost 0 bases, J lost 0 bases, and 2 bases lay in between. Germline V lookup: CDR1 SGHTA, CDR2 FQGTGA. The DNA for the CDR3 is TGTGCCAGCAGCTTAACCTCGAACACCGGGGAGCTGTTTTTT. Residues: CASSLTSNTGELFF.

The chain has TRBV11-2 and TRBJ2-7; D assignment may be TRBD1 or TRBD2 (6 bases each). V lost 3 bases to trimming and J lost 6 bases, with 12 bases between them. This CDR3 contains 13 residues. Looked up from germline, CDR1 is SGHAT and CDR2 is FQNNGV. CDR3 DNA: TGTGCCAGCAGCTTTTACAGGGACTCCGAGCAGTACTTC. This sequence encodes CASSFYRDSEQYF.

J is TRBJ1-2 and V is TRBV20-1; the D gene is possibly TRBD1 (6 bases). Trimming removed 5 bases from V and 8 bases from J, with 12 bases in between. Per the germline V gene, CDR1 is DFQATT and CDR2 is SNEGSKA (reference sequence). The length of the CDR3 is 11 residues. The CDR3 protein is CSARTGRGYTF. The CDR3 DNA sequence: TGCAGTGCTCGAACAGGGAGGGGCTACACCTTC.

The CDR3 DNA reads as TGTGCCAGCAGCTTAGCCCTTAGCCAGCCCCAGCATTTT. This translates into CASSLALSQPQHF. V is TRBV7-2 and J is TRBJ1-5; D gene unclear. The CDR3 has 13 amino acids. Trimming pared 0 bases from V and 7 bases from J, leaving 7 bases between. CDR1 and CDR2 from the germline V gene are SGHTA and FQGNSA.

The J gene is TRBJ2-2, the V gene TRBV5-6, with D uncertain. The CDR3 spans 14 residues. Germline V CDR1 and CDR2: SGHDT, YYEEEE. V was clipped by 2 bases and J by 2 bases, with 7 bases between them. In DNA form, the CDR3 reads TGTGCCAGCAGCTTTGGGCGTAACACCGGGGAGCTGTTTTTT. As protein: CASSFGRNTGELFF. Using reference TRBV5-6 and TRBJ2-2 for the parts outside the CDR3, the full variable domain is DAGVTQSPTHLIKTRGQQVTLRCSPKSGHDTVSWYQQALGQGPQFIFQYYEEEERQRGNFPDRFSGHQFPNYSSELNVNALLLGDSALYLCASSFGRNTGELFFGEGSRLTVL.

The chain couples TRBV7-9 to TRBJ1-1, with D unresolved. CDR1 and CDR2 (germline): SEHNR, FQNEAQ (reference sequence). This CDR3 is 12 amino acids long. V shed 6 bases and J shed 4 bases, with 9 bases lying between them. The CDR3 DNA follows: TGTGCCAGCAGTTACAGAGGCACTGAAGCTTTCTTT. Translated, it gives CASSYRGTEAFF.

This chain joins TRBV4-1 and TRBJ1-1; unclear D gene. Between the trimmed V and J ends, which lost 0 bases and 2 bases, there was a span of 7 bases. The CDR3 sequence is 14 residues long. Looked up from germline, CDR1 is MGHRA and CDR2 is YSYEKL. The CDR3 is CASSQDHRNTEAFF. CDR3 in DNA: TGCGCCAGCAGCCAAGACCACCGTAACACTGAAGCTTTCTTT.

The chain recombines TRBV30 with TRBJ2-1; D is perhaps TRBD1 (5 bases). This CDR3 is 14 amino acids long. The germline V gene encodes CDR1 GTSNPN and CDR2 SVGIG (reference sequence). Trimming took 2 bases from V and 7 from J, leaving 15 bases between them. The CDR3 DNA follows: TGTGCCTGGAGTATTGGAAACCAGGGAAATGAGCAGTTCTTC. It specifies CAWSIGNQGNEQFF.

This chain's CDR3 is CASSTDRLGAFF. The CDR3 bases are TGTGCCAGCTCAACCGACAGGCTGGGGGCTTTCTTT. The J gene is TRBJ1-1, the V gene TRBV18, with D perhaps TRBD1 (6 bases). V was clipped by 5 bases and J by 11 bases, with 15 bases between them. The CDR3 consists of 12 residues. The germline CDR1 and CDR2 sequences are KGHSH and LQKENI. The full variable domain, in which reference TRBV18 and TRBJ1-1 provide the parts outside the CDR3, is NAGVMQNPRHLVRRRGQEARLRCSPMKGHSHVYWYRQLPEEGLKFMVYLQKENIIDESGMPKERFSAEFPKEGPSILRIQQVVRGDSAAYFCASSTDRLGAFFGQGTRLTVV.

The rearrangement joins TRBV4-2 to TRBJ1-6; D not resolved. CDR1 and CDR2 (germline): LGHNA, YNFKEQ. V was cut by 5 bases and J by 0 bases, with 14 bases left in between. The CDR3 contains 17 residues. The CDR3 DNA reads as TGTGCCAGCAGCTCTCGTGACTCCGCCTCCTATAATTCACCCCTCCACTTT. This gives the protein CASSSRDSASYNSPLHF.

Written as DNA, the CDR3 is TGTGCCAGCAGTGATATCGACAGGGGGGTCTCCTACGAGCAGTACTTC. The encoded protein is CASSDIDRGVSYEQYF. The chain recombines TRBV2 with TRBJ2-7; TRBD1 agrees at 9 bases. The CDR3 has 16 amino acids. Germline CDR1 and CDR2: SNHLY and FYNNEI. The J segment lost 0 bases and the V segment lost 3 bases, leaving 6 bases of the junction unmatched. The variable domain in full, with the rest retrieved from reference TRBV2 and TRBJ2-7, is EPEVTQTPSHQVTQMGQEVILRCVPISNHLYFYWYRQILGQKVEFLVSFYNNEISEKSEIFDDQFSVERPDGSNFTLKIRSTKLEDSAMYFCASSDIDRGVSYEQYFGPGTRLTVT.

This clone was observed a handful of times. The chain combines TRBV10-3 with TRBJ1-1; TRBD1 might be the D (6 bases). There are 14 residues in the CDR3. Germline CDR1 reads ENHRY; CDR2 reads SYGVKD. V lost 4 bases and J 1 base, leaving 10 bases between the germline ends. Here the CDR3 DNA reads TGTGCCATCAGTGTTGGGGGCCCGAACACTGAAGCTTTCTTT. This sequence encodes CAISVGGPNTEAFF.

The chain has TRBV6-1 and TRBJ2-7, with 7 bases identical to TRBD1. Germline loops: CDR1 MNHNS, CDR2 SASEGT. The ends lost 4 bases at V and 2 bases at J; junction bases unmatched: 8. This CDR3 has 15 residues. DNA of the CDR3: TGTGCCAGCAGTGTCCAGACAGGGCCGGCCTACGAGCAGTACTTC. Its translation is CASSVQTGPAYEQYF.

The J gene is TRBJ1-1, the V gene TRBV6-5; the D is unclear. CDR3 size: 15 residues. Germline V CDR1 and CDR2: MNHEY, SVGAGI. Trimming pared 6 bases from V and 3 bases from J, leaving 17 bases between. CDR3 region: CASRGNGAGDTEAFF. The CDR3 nucleotides are TGTGCCAGCAGAGGAAATGGAGCTGGGGACACTGAAGCTTTCTTT.

This clone was observed many times. This sequence joins TRBV9 and TRBJ1-3, with D unresolved. V shed 1 base and J shed 0 bases, with 5 bases lying between them. Germline V lookup: CDR1 SGDLS, CDR2 YYNGEE. This CDR3 contains 14 residues. CDR3 sequence: CASSVQSSGNTIYF. The CDR3 DNA follows: TGTGCCAGCAGCGTACAGAGCTCTGGAAACACCATATATTTT.

This clone was seen a single time. The CDR3 DNA sequence: TGTGCCAGCAGCCACCGGGCGGGAGTTAATGAAAAACTGTTTTTT. Amino acid sequence: CASSHRAGVNEKLFF. The chain carries TRBV5-6 and TRBJ1-4, with D unclear. Germline lookup yields CDR1 SGHDT and CDR2 YYEEEE. CDR3 length equals 15 residues. Between the trimmed V and J ends, which lost 4 bases and 4 bases, there was a span of 14 bases.

The CDR3 spells CASSLDHGGGVNTQYF. CDR3 in DNA: TGTGCCAGCAGCTTAGATCATGGGGGGGGAGTAAATACGCAGTATTTT. The chain employs TRBV11-2 and TRBJ2-3, with 7 positions matching TRBD2. CDR3 length equals 16 residues. J gave up 7 bases and V 0 bases, and 10 bases lay outside the gene matches. Germline lookup yields CDR1 SGHAT and CDR2 FQNNGV. The full variable domain, in which reference TRBV11-2 and TRBJ2-3 provide the parts outside the CDR3, is EAGVAQSPRYKIIEKRQSVAFWCNPISGHATLYWYQQILGQGPKLLIQFQNNGVVDDSQLPKDRFSAERLKGVDSTLKIQPAKLEDSAVYLCASSLDHGGGVNTQYFGPGTRLTVL.

This clone was detected a few times. The rearrangement links TRBV15 to TRBJ2-2; D ambiguous. The CDR3 is 14 residues long. Germline-derived CDR1 and CDR2 are LNHNV and YYDKDF (reference sequence). Trimming left V 0 bases short and J 2 bases short, with 4 bases between. CDR3 region: CATSRDHNTGELFF. For the CDR3, the DNA is TGTGCCACCAGCAGAGATCATAACACCGGGGAGCTGTTTTTT.

The V gene is TRBV11-1, the J gene TRBJ1-6, with D possibly being TRBD1 (5 bases). Germline V CDR1 and CDR2: SGHAT, FQDESV (reference sequence). This CDR3 has 15 amino acids. Trimming removed 4 bases at V and 7 bases at J, with 14 bases between. The chain's CDR3 is CASSSSDSPNSPLHF. In DNA form, the CDR3 reads TGTGCCAGCAGCTCCAGCGACAGTCCAAATTCACCCCTCCACTTT.